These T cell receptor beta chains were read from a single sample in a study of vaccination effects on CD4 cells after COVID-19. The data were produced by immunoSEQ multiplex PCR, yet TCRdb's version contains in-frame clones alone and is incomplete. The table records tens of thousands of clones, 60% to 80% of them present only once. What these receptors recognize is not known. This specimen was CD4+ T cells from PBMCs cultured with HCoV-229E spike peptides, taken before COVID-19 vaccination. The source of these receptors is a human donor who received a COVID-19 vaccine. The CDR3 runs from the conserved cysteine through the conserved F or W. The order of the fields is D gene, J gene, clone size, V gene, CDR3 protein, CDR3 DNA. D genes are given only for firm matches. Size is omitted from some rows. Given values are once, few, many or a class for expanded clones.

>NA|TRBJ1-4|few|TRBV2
CASSALRELFF
TGTGCCAGCAGTGCGCTTAGGGAACTGTTTTTT
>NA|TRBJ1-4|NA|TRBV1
CTSSQGQGTNEKLFF
TGCACCAGCAGCCAAGGACAGGGAACTAATGAAAAACTGTTTTTT
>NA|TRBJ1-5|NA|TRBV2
CASSEGQVPNQPQHF
TGTGCCAGCAGTGAAGGACAGGTTCCCAATCAGCCCCAGCATTTT
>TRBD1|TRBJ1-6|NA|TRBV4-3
CASSLQVQGGSSPLHF
TGCGCCAGCAGCCTCCAAGTCCAGGGGGGTAGTTCACCCCTCCACTTT
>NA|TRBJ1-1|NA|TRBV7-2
CASSLVGGAGNTEAFF
TGTGCCAGCAGCTTAGTCGGGGGCGCGGGGAACACTGAAGCTTTCTTT
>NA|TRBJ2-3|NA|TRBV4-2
CASSQGAQSDTQYF
TGTGCCAGCAGCCAAGGAGCGCAGTCCGATACGCAGTATTTT
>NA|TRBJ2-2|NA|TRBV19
CASCIRGRSGELFF
TGTGCCAGTTGTATACGGGGGAGATCCGGGGAGCTGTTTTTT
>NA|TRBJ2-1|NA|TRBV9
CASSPGGLYNEQFF
TGTGCCAGCAGCCCAGGCGGGCTTTACAATGAGCAGTTCTTC
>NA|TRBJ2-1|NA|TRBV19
CASRGRSTYNEQFF
TGTGCCAGTAGAGGCAGATCAACCTACAATGAGCAGTTCTTC
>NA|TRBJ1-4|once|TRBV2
CASIGTWDEKLFF
TGTGCCAGCATAGGGACTTGGGATGAAAAACTGTTTTTT
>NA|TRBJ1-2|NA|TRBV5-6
CASSFLAGAYGYTF
TGTGCCAGCAGCTTCTTGGCAGGGGCCTATGGCTACACCTTC
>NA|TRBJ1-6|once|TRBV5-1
CASSWGTPEDSPLHF
TGCGCCAGCAGCTGGGGGACCCCCGAGGACTCACCCCTCCACTTT
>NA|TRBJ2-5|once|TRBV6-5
CASSSPSGRAETQYF
TGTGCCAGCAGTTCTCCTTCGGGCAGGGCTGAGACCCAGTACTTC
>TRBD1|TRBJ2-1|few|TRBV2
CASSGQDRGDNEQFF
TGTGCCAGCAGTGGCCAGGACAGGGGGGACAATGAGCAGTTCTTC
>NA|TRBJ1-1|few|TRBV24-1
CATSSGETEAFF
TGTGCCACCAGTTCCGGAGAGACTGAAGCTTTCTTT
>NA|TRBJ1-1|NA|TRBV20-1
CSATKVTEAFF
TGCAGTGCTACCAAAGTAACTGAAGCTTTCTTT
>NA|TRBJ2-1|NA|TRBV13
CASSIFGGGSYNEQFF
TGTGCCAGCAGCATATTTGGGGGAGGATCCTACAATGAGCAGTTCTTC
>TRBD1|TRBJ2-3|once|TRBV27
CASSSPRRGFGTDTQYF
TGTGCCAGCAGTTCCCCGCGCAGGGGGTTTGGCACAGATACGCAGTATTTT
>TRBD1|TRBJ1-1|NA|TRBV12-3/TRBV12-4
CASTAGGSPEAFF
TGTGCCAGCACCGCAGGGGGATCCCCTGAAGCTTTCTTT
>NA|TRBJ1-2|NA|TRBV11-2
CASSLQYGYTF
TGTGCCAGCAGCTTACAATATGGCTACACCTTC
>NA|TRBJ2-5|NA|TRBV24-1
CATSDPRAGEQETQYF
TGTGCCACCAGTGATCCCCGGGCAGGAGAACAAGAGACCCAGTACTTC
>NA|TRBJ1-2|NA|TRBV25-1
CASSEKYGYTF
TGTGCCAGCAGTGAGAAATATGGCTACACCTTC
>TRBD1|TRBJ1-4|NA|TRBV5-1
CASSPGQGRANEKLFF
TGCGCCAGCAGCCCCGGACAGGGTCGGGCTAATGAAAAACTGTTTTTT
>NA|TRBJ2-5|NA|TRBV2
CASSEGRRGETQYF
TGTGCCAGCAGTGAGGGAAGGAGGGGCGAGACCCAGTACTTC
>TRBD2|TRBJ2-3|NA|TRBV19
CASSLAGGDTQYF
TGTGCCAGTAGTCTAGCGGGGGGGGATACGCAGTATTTT
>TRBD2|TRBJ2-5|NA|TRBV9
CASSPKTSGGWETQYF
TGTGCCAGCAGCCCTAAGACTAGCGGGGGTTGGGAGACCCAGTACTTC
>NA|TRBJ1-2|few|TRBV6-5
CASRRVGGNYGYTF
TGTGCCAGCAGGCGTGTCGGGGGGAACTATGGCTACACCTTC